These 31 T cell receptor beta chains were sequenced from one sample in a study of breast tumors, draining lymph nodes, adjacent tissues. Breast cancer patients provided tissue from their axillary draining lymph nodes. Each CDR3 protein is one row after TCRdb ran MiXCR on the multiplex PCR reads. The sample contains about 140,000 distinct CDR3 sequences, approximately 32% of which appear only once. Sequencing input: axillary lymph node tissue. The receptor source for this set is a female donor with breast cancer. Some clones in this sample may be carry-over from other donors' samples.

This clonotype was seen many times. A read error is possible here, since a much larger clone lies one base away. The chain carries TRBV6-5 and TRBJ1-6; D not certain. The length of the CDR3 is 13 residues. Trimming removed 5 bases at V and 8 bases at J, with 10 bases between. Germline CDR1 and CDR2: MNHEY and SVGAGI. The CDR3 sequence is CASSHLVDSPLHF. Written as DNA, the CDR3 is TGTGCCAGCAGTCACTTGGTTGATTCACCCCTCCACTTT.

The chain has TRBV20-1 and TRBJ2-1, with D hard to call. The J call may be mistaken, given a closer DNA end match to TRBJ2-3. Looked up from germline, CDR1 is DFQATT and CDR2 is SNEGSKA (reference sequence). The CDR3 contains 15 residues. CDR3 residues: CSARRWGSSYNEQYF. CDR3 nucleotide sequence: TGCAGTGCTAGGAGGTGGGGAAGCTCCTACAATGAGCAGTATTTT.

This clonotype has at least ten counts. This rearrangement joins TRBV6-5 to TRBJ1-2; D might be TRBD1 (6 bases). Looked up from germline, CDR1 is MNHEY and CDR2 is SVGAGI. V was trimmed by 4 bases and J by 7 bases, leaving 13 bases between them. CDR3 length equals 13 residues. The chain's CDR3 is CASSSQRGGGYTF. The CDR3 nucleotides read TGTGCCAGCAGTTCTCAGAGGGGGGGTGGCTACACCTTC.

This clonotype came up many times. The chain employs TRBV7-9 and TRBJ1-3, with D maybe TRBD1 (5 bases). There are 13 residues in the CDR3. The germline gives CDR1 SEHNR, CDR2 FQNEAQ (reference sequence). Trimming shortened V by 5 bases and J by 3 bases, and 8 bases separated the two germline ends. CDR3 sequence: CASSPGGGNTIYF. The CDR3 bases are TGTGCCAGCAGCCCGGGGGGTGGAAACACCATATATTTT.

This clonotype was picked up many times. V gene TRBV4-1 combines with J gene TRBJ2-1; D not certain. This CDR3 has 13 amino acids. Trimming took 5 bases from V and 7 from J, leaving 12 bases between them. The germline gives CDR1 MGHRA, CDR2 YSYEKL. The DNA of the CDR3 is TGCGCCAGCAGCTCCATTCCTGTGAATGAGCAGTTCTTC. As protein: CASSSIPVNEQFF.

This chain connects TRBV7-8 to TRBJ1-5; D is unclear. V was cut by 5 bases and J by 13 bases, with 12 bases left in between. Germline V lookup: CDR1 SGHVS, CDR2 FQNEAQ. The CDR3 runs 11 residues. CDR3: CASSLRARQHF. The CDR3 nucleotides read TGTGCCAGCAGCCTACGGGCCAGACAGCATTTT.

This sequence joins TRBV7-9 and TRBJ1-6; 9 positions agree with TRBD1. Per the germline V gene, CDR1 is SEHNR and CDR2 is FQNEAQ (reference sequence). Unmatched junction bases numbered 12, after V lost 6 bases and J lost 12 bases. The length of the CDR3 is 15 residues. CDR3 sequence: CASRPRTGVGLPLHF. CDR3 bases: TGTGCCAGCAGGCCGCGGACAGGGGTAGGTTTACCCCTCCACTTT.

This clonotype was counted many times. CDR3 in DNA: TGTGCCAGTAGTTCCGCCCTCAGGGGGAGCAATCAGCCCCAGCATTTT. Amino acids: CASSSALRGSNQPQHF. The rearrangement joins TRBV19 to TRBJ1-5; 7 nucleotides line up with TRBD1. This CDR3 spans 16 amino acids. The V gene's germline CDR1 is LNHDA and CDR2 SQIVND (reference sequence). The V segment lost 5 bases and the J segment 1 base; nucleotides outside the gene matches: 8.

This clonotype turned up a few times. This chain connects TRBV12-3 or TRBV12-4 to TRBJ1-1; 8 bases are shared with TRBD1. V was clipped by 5 bases and J by 5 bases; unmatched bases: 7. This CDR3 spans 14 amino acids. CDR3 loop: CASSDQGARTEAFF. CDR3 coding DNA: TGTGCCAGCAGTGATCAGGGGGCGAGGACTGAAGCTTTCTTT.

The chain employs TRBV7-9 and TRBJ1-4; 10 nucleotides agree with TRBD1. Germline V lookup: CDR1 SEHNR, CDR2 FQNEAQ (reference sequence). CDR3 length equals 15 residues. V shed 5 bases and J 6 bases; nucleotides not matched to a gene: 6. CDR3 nucleotide sequence: TGTGCCAGCAGCAACCCGGGACAGGGGTATGAAAAACTGTTTTTT. It specifies CASSNPGQGYEKLFF.

The gene calls are TRBV6-4 and TRBJ1-4; maybe TRBD1 (6 bases). Trimming left V 5 bases short and J 12 bases short, with 25 bases between. The germline CDR1 and CDR2 sequences are MRHNA and SNTAGT. The CDR3 has 16 amino acids. The CDR3 protein is CASSHGGGLGGEELFF. As DNA, the CDR3 is TGTGCCAGCAGTCACGGAGGCGGCCTGGGGGGCGAAGAACTGTTTTTT.

The V and J genes are TRBV29-1 and TRBJ2-2, with D hard to call. Germline assignment: CDR1 SQVTM and CDR2 ANQGSEA. This CDR3 is built from 11 residues. The V end lost 7 bases, the J end lost 2 bases, and 5 bases lay between the germline ends. This CDR3 reads CSARNTGELFF. DNA of the CDR3: TGCAGCGCCAGAAACACCGGGGAGCTGTTTTTT.

Remarks on this clonotype: Just one base apart from a much larger clone, this may be a read error. This sequence joins TRBV30 and TRBJ2-2; D perhaps matches TRBD2 (5 bases). V gave up 5 bases and J gave up 4 bases, with 17 bases separating them. The CDR3 spans 15 residues. Germline V CDR1 and CDR2: GTSNPN, SVGIG (reference sequence). The DNA for the CDR3 is TGTGCCTGGTCGGCGGAGGATACGAGCACCGGGGAGCTGTTTTTT. Protein sequence: CAWSAEDTSTGELFF.

This clonotype has ten or more counts. The chain is built from TRBV6-2 or TRBV6-3 and TRBJ2-5; D remains unclear. The germline V and J ends were trimmed by 7 bases and 1 base, with 4 bases remaining between them. The germline CDR1 and CDR2 sequences are MNHEY and SVGEGT. The CDR3 has 11 residues. In DNA form, the CDR3 reads TGTGCCAGCACCACCCAAGAGACCCAGTACTTC. Translated: CASTTQETQYF.

The chain links TRBV12-3 or TRBV12-4 to TRBJ1-6, with a weak D call TRBD1 (5 bases). Trimming cost V 6 bases and J 3 bases, with 15 bases left between them. The CDR3 spans 16 residues. The CDR3 sequence is CASRSGTGGYNSPLHF. The CDR3 bases are TGTGCCAGCAGGTCCGGGACGGGGGGCTATAATTCACCCCTCCACTTT.

This clonotype has just a few counts. The chain is built from TRBV20-1 and TRBJ1-3; the D gene is possibly TRBD1 (5 bases). The length of the CDR3 is 14 residues. The germline CDR1 and CDR2 sequences are DFQATT and SNEGSKA (reference sequence). Trimming cost V 1 base and J 2 bases, with 9 bases left between them. The CDR3 bases are TGCAGTGCTAGAGGGGACGTCGCTGGAAACACCATATATTTT. It is translated as CSARGDVAGNTIYF.

The chain employs TRBV20-1 and TRBJ1-2; perhaps TRBD1 as D (5 bases). Germline CDR1 reads DFQATT; CDR2 reads SNEGSKA (reference sequence). CDR3 length: 12 residues. The V end lost 3 bases, the J end lost 3 bases, and 8 bases lay between the germline ends. Written as DNA, the CDR3 is TGCAGTGCTAGGTCGGGGGACTATGGCTACACCTTC. This translates into CSARSGDYGYTF.

Many counts were recorded for this clonotype. The chain has TRBV11-2 and TRBJ2-7, with D unresolved. CDR1 is SGHAT, CDR2 FQNNGV, per germline. The CDR3 consists of 15 residues. Trimming left V 1 base short and J 5 bases short, with 15 bases between. CDR3 in amino acids: CASSLGAQAGDEQYV. For the CDR3, the DNA is TGTGCCAGCAGCTTAGGGGCGCAGGCTGGGGACGAGCAGTACGTC.

This clonotype appeared many times. This chain connects TRBV6-5 to TRBJ2-1, with 8 bases matching TRBD1. V lost 6 bases, J lost 5 bases, and 3 bases stayed unmatched. Germline V gene lookup returns CDR1 MNHEY and CDR2 SVGAGI. CDR3 length equals 13 residues. The CDR3 protein is CASRGQVDNEQFF. CDR3 nucleotides: TGTGCCAGCAGGGGACAGGTTGACAATGAGCAGTTCTTC.

This clonotype was recorded at least ten times. The chain couples TRBV9 to TRBJ1-3; TRBD1 is a possible D gene (5 bases). The CDR3 is made up of 17 amino acids. Germline CDR1 is SGDLS and CDR2 is YYNGEE. Trimming removed 4 bases from V and 0 bases from J, with 17 bases in between. The CDR3 nucleotides read TGTGCCAGCAGCCCCGCGGGGGGGACCTTCTCTGGAAACACCATATATTTT. This encodes CASSPAGGTFSGNTIYF.

In the case of this clonotype: This may arise from a read error, as a much more abundant clone is one base away. The rearrangement joins TRBV6-6 to TRBJ2-3; D is undetermined. The V gene's germline CDR1 is MNHNY and CDR2 SVGAGI (reference sequence). The CDR3 is made up of 12 amino acids. In nucleotides, the CDR3 is TGTACCAGCAGTCACGTTAGGGATACGCAGTATTTT. Its translation is CTSSHVRDTQYF.

At least ten counts were recorded for this clonotype. This chain joins TRBV6-6 and TRBJ1-6; TRBD1 might be the D (5 bases). Trimming removed 2 bases at V and 7 bases at J, with 12 bases between. The CDR3 is made up of 15 amino acids. Germline V gene lookup returns CDR1 MNHNY and CDR2 SVGAGI (reference sequence). CDR3 in DNA: TGTGCCAGCAGTTACGGGGGGTCCCGCAATTCACCCCTCCACTTT. This translates into CASSYGGSRNSPLHF.

Ten or more counts support this clonotype. The chain joins TRBV29-1 to TRBJ1-2, with D possibly being TRBD1 (6 bases). CDR3 length: 13 amino acids. CDR1 is SQVTM and CDR2 is ANQGSEA in the germline V gene. V gave up 6 bases and J gave up 7 bases, with 18 bases separating them. The CDR3 spells CSVTTQGRSGYTF. The CDR3 region has the DNA TGCAGCGTCACGACACAGGGTCGGAGTGGCTACACCTTC. Full variable domain (rest looked up from reference TRBV29-1 and TRBJ1-2): SAVISQKPSRDICQRGTSLTIQCQVDSQVTMMFWYRQQPGQSLTLIATANQGSEATYESGFVIDKFPISRPNLTFSTLTVSNMSPEDSSIYLCSVTTQGRSGYTFGSGTRLTVV.

In this sample, this clonotype turned up a few times. The V gene is TRBV5-5, the J gene TRBJ1-1, with D unclear. Trimming took off 3 bases at V and 3 bases at J, with 9 bases between the two ends. Germline-derived CDR1 and CDR2 are SGHKS and YYEKEE (reference sequence). The CDR3 extends over 13 amino acids. The CDR3 protein is CASSSRPDTEAFF. CDR3 nucleotide sequence: TGTGCCAGCAGCTCCCGCCCGGACACTGAAGCTTTCTTT.

This clonotype was seen ten or more times. The V gene is TRBV6-1, the J gene TRBJ2-3; TRBD2 matches at 7 bases. After removal of 0 bases from V and 3 bases from J, the junction contained 6 bases not matched to a gene. The germline V gene has CDR1 MNHNS and CDR2 SASEGT. This CDR3 region has 16 residues. CDR3 nucleotides: TGTGCCAGCAGTGAAGCATTGCGGGGGTCTACAGATACGCAGTATTTT. Residues: CASSEALRGSTDTQYF.

Worth noting for this clonotype: A much larger clone differs from this one at a single base, so this may be a read error. This chain uses TRBV19 with TRBJ1-5; no clear D. V was trimmed by 6 bases and J by 2 bases, leaving 17 bases between them. The CDR3 length is 16 residues. The germline V gene has CDR1 LNHDA and CDR2 SQIVND (reference sequence). The CDR3 nucleotides are TGTGCCAGTAGACTATTTAGCGGCAGTGGCAATCAGCCCCAGCATTTT. As protein: CASRLFSGSGNQPQHF.

This clonotype was observed at least ten times. The chain links TRBV7-2 to TRBJ2-5; D is undetermined. The germline V and J ends were trimmed by 5 bases and 1 base, with 8 bases remaining between them. Germline V gene data show CDR1 as SGHTA and CDR2 as FQGNSA. CDR3 length: 13 amino acids. DNA for the CDR3: TGTGCCAGCAGCCGATCAACCCAAGAGACCCAGTACTTC. Amino acids: CASSRSTQETQYF.

There are many counts of this clonotype. The chain joins TRBV3-1 to TRBJ2-7; possibly TRBD2 for D (6 bases). The CDR3 extends over 14 amino acids. Germline V lookup: CDR1 LGHDT, CDR2 YNNKEL (reference sequence). Trimming shortened V by 4 bases and J by 3 bases, and 13 bases separated the two germline ends. CDR3 sequence (DNA): TGTGCCAGCAGCCGGCCGGGACTCTTCTACGAGCAGTACTTC. It specifies CASSRPGLFYEQYF.

The CDR3 DNA is TGCAGTGCTAGGGGGAGTCTGATGGGTACGCAGTATTTT. Encoded protein: CSARGSLMGTQYF. This chain uses TRBV20-1 with TRBJ2-3; D possibly corresponds to TRBD2 (5 bases). Per germline, CDR1 DFQATT and CDR2 SNEGSKA (reference sequence). V gave up 3 bases and J gave up 8 bases, with 15 bases separating them. The CDR3 loop spans 13 amino acids.

Comments on this clonotype: A clone one base away is much larger, so this may be a read error. This chain joins TRBV7-9 and TRBJ2-1; TRBD1 agrees at 8 bases. Germline V gives CDR1 SEHNR, CDR2 FQNEAQ (reference sequence). There are 15 residues in the CDR3. The CDR3: CASSLQGGTYNEQLF. The CDR3 bases are TGTGCCAGCAGCCTACAGGGGGGAACCTACAATGAGCAGCTCTTC.

This clonotype was recorded at least ten times. The genes are TRBV5-1 and TRBJ2-7; TRBD2 matches 10 bases. V lost 2 bases to trimming and J lost 3 bases; unmatched junction nucleotides: 5. Looked up from germline, CDR1 is SGHRS and CDR2 is YFSETQ. The CDR3 is 15 residues long. In DNA form, the CDR3 reads TGCGCCAGCAGCTTCGAGACTAGCGGGCGCTACGAGCAGTACTTC. It translates to CASSFETSGRYEQYF.